The 8 T cell receptor beta chains presented below share a single source sample, sequenced in a study of T cell responses to AZD1222 COVID-19 vaccine. TCRdb keeps only in-frame clones here, not all; method: immunoSEQ multiplex PCR. The sample lists 120,000 to 150,000 clones; approximately 85% were seen once. This specimen consisted of peripheral blood, obtained on day 0 of MenACWY control vaccination. The receptors derive from an adult in good health.

The CDR3 nucleotides read TGTGCCAGCAGCCCAGACCTAGCGGGGAAACACAATGAGCAGTTCTTC. This sequence encodes CASSPDLAGKHNEQFF. The J gene is TRBJ2-1, the V gene TRBV7-8; 9 bases are a match to TRBD2. Germline V gene sequence: CDR1 SGHVS, CDR2 FQNEAQ. J gave up 5 bases and V 5 bases, and 10 bases lay outside the gene matches. The CDR3 runs to 16 residues.

V usage is TRBV6-5 and J usage is TRBJ1-4; no clear D. The V gene lost 0 bases and the J gene lost 3 bases, with 8 bases spanning the gap. This CDR3 spans 15 amino acids. CDR1 and CDR2 (germline): MNHEY, SVGAGI. CDR3 protein: CASSYSGEPNEKLFF. As DNA, the CDR3 is TGTGCCAGCAGTTACTCCGGGGAGCCTAATGAAAAACTGTTTTTT.

J is TRBJ1-2 and V is TRBV19; no reliable D call. The germline V gene encodes CDR1 LNHDA and CDR2 SQIVND (reference sequence). V lost 3 bases, J lost 7 bases, and 9 bases lay in between. The length of the CDR3 is 12 residues. The CDR3 DNA follows: TGTGCCAGTAGTATGAGTAGGACTGGCTACACCTTC. Translated: CASSMSRTGYTF.

This sequence joins TRBV7-3 and TRBJ2-1; D possibly matches TRBD1 or TRBD2 (5 bases each). CDR3 length: 17 amino acids. Per the germline V gene, CDR1 is SGHTA and CDR2 is FQGTGA. Trimming removed 2 bases at V and 7 bases at J, with 21 bases between. CDR3 amino acids: CASSLAGDGSVRNEQFF. The DNA of the CDR3 is TGTGCCAGCAGCTTAGCCGGGGACGGATCCGTGAGGAATGAGCAGTTCTTC.

The chain carries TRBV6-1 and TRBJ1-2; D is ambiguous. Trimming pared 2 bases from V and 0 bases from J, leaving 10 bases between. This CDR3 has 15 residues. Per germline, CDR1 MNHNS and CDR2 SASEGT. The CDR3 loop reads CASSERAQSNYGYTF. For the CDR3, the DNA is TGTGCCAGCAGTGAAAGGGCCCAGTCTAACTATGGCTACACCTTC.

V usage is TRBV18 and J usage is TRBJ1-1; a weak D match, TRBD1 (6 bases). The length of the CDR3 is 18 residues. V lost 2 bases to trimming and J lost 8 bases, with 27 bases between them. Germline V CDR1 and CDR2: KGHSH, LQKENI. DNA for the CDR3: TGTGCCAGCTCACCAGGATCGGGACACCCTACCTCCAGCACCGAAGCTTTCTTT. Translated, it gives CASSPGSGHPTSSTEAFF. Together with reference TRBV18 and TRBJ1-1, the CDR3 gives the full variable domain: NAGVMQNPRHLVRRRGQEARLRCSPMKGHSHVYWYRQLPEEGLKFMVYLQKENIIDESGMPKERFSAEFPKEGPSILRIQQVVRGDSAAYFCASSPGSGHPTSSTEAFFGQGTRLTVV.

In DNA form, the CDR3 reads TGTGCCTGGAGTGGGTGGGGGAGCACAGATACGCAGTATTTT. Its protein is CAWSGWGSTDTQYF. The chain carries TRBV30 and TRBJ2-3, with D possibly called TRBD1 or TRBD2 (5 bases each). V was clipped by 1 base and J by 0 bases, with 8 bases between them. CDR3 length: 14 amino acids. CDR1 and CDR2 (germline): GTSNPN, SVGIG (reference sequence).

The chain uses TRBV24-1 and TRBJ1-4; 8 bases line up with TRBD1. Germline values: CDR1 KGHDR, CDR2 SFDVKD. After removal of 7 bases from V and 2 bases from J, the junction contained 14 bases not matched to a gene. The CDR3 is 18 residues long. The CDR3, as DNA: TGTGCCACCAGAAAAGCCAGGGGGCTTTGGCAGACTAATGAAAAACTGTTTTTT. It translates to CATRKARGLWQTNEKLFF.